The rows below give T cell receptor beta chains drawn from one sample of a study of blood T cells in healthy people across ages. TCRdb called the 5' RACE reads again in MiXCR, with one record for every CDR3 protein. This table holds more than 650,000 distinct CDR3 sequences, about 53% found once. Sequencing was performed on blood. These receptors all stem from an older man in good health. Both conserved end residues are part of each CDR3. D genes are given only for firm matches. For some rows the clone size is stated as once, few or many, or as a class when expanded; others skip it.

D gene	CDR3 length	V gene	clone size	J gene	CDR3 protein	CDR3 DNA
.	14	TRBV6-5	few	TRBJ1-2	CASSYSGGNYGYTF	TGTGCCAGCAGTTACTCTGGGGGTAACTATGGCTACACCTTC
TRBD2	21	TRBV3-1	.	TRBJ2-6	CASSHVGLAELTVYGANVLTF	TGTGCCAGCAGCCACGTCGGACTAGCGGAACTAACCGTCTATGGGGCCAACGTCCTGACTTTC
TRBD2	15	TRBV6-5	.	TRBJ2-1	CASRKREGRRNEQFF	TGTGCCAGCAGAAAACGGGAGGGCCGGCGGAATGAGCAGTTCTTC
.	16	TRBV7-2	.	TRBJ1-5	CASSLDFAYSNQPQHF	TGTGCCAGCAGCTTAGATTTTGCTTATAGCAATCAGCCCCAGCATTTT
.	14	TRBV20-1	.	TRBJ1-4	CSAAKDATNEKLFF	TGCAGTGCTGCAAAGGATGCAACTAATGAAAAACTGTTTTTT
.	18	TRBV7-9	.	TRBJ1-3	CASSPWWTEGSSGNTIYF	TGTGCCAGCAGCCCGTGGTGGACCGAGGGAAGCTCTGGAAACACCATATATTTT
.	14	TRBV20-1	.	TRBJ2-5	CSARRGSVQETQYF	TGCAGTGCTAGGCGAGGGTCCGTACAAGAGACCCAGTACTTC
.	13	TRBV7-2	.	TRBJ2-5	CASSLNPYQSRYF	TGTGCCAGCAGCTTAAACCCCTACCAGTCCCGGTACTTC
TRBD2	14	TRBV6-5	.	TRBJ2-1	CASRTSVAYNEQFF	TGTGCCAGCAGAACTAGCGTGGCCTACAATGAGCAGTTCTTC
.	14	TRBV10-2	few	TRBJ2-4	CASRQASAKNIQYF	TGCGCCAGCAGACAGGCCTCAGCCAAAAACATTCAGTACTTC
TRBD2	14	TRBV5-1	.	TRBJ2-5	CASSGGGLQEAQYF	TGCGCCAGTTCGGGGGGGGGCCTCCAAGAGGCCCAGTACTTC
.	17	TRBV9	.	TRBJ2-1	CASSVGGGLSRNNEQFF	TGTGCCAGCAGCGTAGGAGGGGGGCTCTCTCGGAATAATGAGCAGTTCTTC
.	13	TRBV5-1	.	TRBJ2-5	CASKNREQETQYF	TGCGCCAGCAAGAACAGGGAACAAGAGACCCAGTACTTC
.	16	TRBV9	.	TRBJ2-5	CASSPLPLAGDETQYF	TGTGCCAGCAGCCCCCTCCCACTAGCTGGAGACGAGACCCAGTACTTC
TRBD1	15	TRBV2	once	TRBJ2-5	CASRGQGIKEETQYF	TGTGCCAGCAGGGGACAGGGGATAAAGGAAGAGACCCAGTACTTC
.	14	TRBV7-2	.	TRBJ2-7	CASSSPGRGAEQYF	TGTGCCAGCAGCTCCCCGGGAAGGGGCGCCGAGCAGTACTTC
TRBD2	14	TRBV20-1	.	TRBJ2-5	CSARALAGRNEQYF	TGCAGTGCTAGAGCACTAGCGGGAAGGAATGAGCAGTACTTC
.	15	TRBV5-1	.	TRBJ2-5	CASSLAVTRGETQYF	TGCGCCAGCAGCTTGGCCGTGACTAGGGGAGAGACCCAGTACTTC
.	13	TRBV12-3/TRBV12-4	.	TRBJ1-2	CASSLGRAWGYTF	TGTGCCAGCAGCCTAGGGAGGGCGTGGGGCTACACCTTC
.	15	TRBV10-2	few	TRBJ2-7	CASSESGPPSHEQYF	TGCGCCAGCAGTGAGTCGGGGCCCCCGAGCCACGAGCAGTACTTC
.	13	TRBV20-1	few	TRBJ2-3	CSARREADRYAYF	TGCAGTGCCCGGAGGGAGGCCGACAGATACGCGTATTTT